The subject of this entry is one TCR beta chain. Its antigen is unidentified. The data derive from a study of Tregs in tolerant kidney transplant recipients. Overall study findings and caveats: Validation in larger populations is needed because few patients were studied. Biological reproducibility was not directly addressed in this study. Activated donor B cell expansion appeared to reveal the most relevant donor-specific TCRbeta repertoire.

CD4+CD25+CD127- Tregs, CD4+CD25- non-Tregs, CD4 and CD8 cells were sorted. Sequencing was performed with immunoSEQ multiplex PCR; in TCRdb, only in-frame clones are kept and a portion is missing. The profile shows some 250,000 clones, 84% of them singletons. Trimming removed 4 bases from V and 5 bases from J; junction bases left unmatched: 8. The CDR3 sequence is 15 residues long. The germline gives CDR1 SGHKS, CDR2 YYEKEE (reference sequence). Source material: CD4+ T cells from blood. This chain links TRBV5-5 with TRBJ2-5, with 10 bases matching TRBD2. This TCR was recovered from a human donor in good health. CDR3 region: CASSPGLAVGETQYF. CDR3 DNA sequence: TGTGCCAGCAGCCCCGGACTAGCGGTGGGCGAGACCCAGTACTTC.